These T cell receptor beta chains were read from a single sample in a study of blood T cell repertoires in COVID-19. Sequencing used immunoSEQ multiplex PCR; TCRdb keeps in-frame clones, though not all of them. The table has approximately 290,000 clones, about 89% seen once; the top ten hold about 0.8%. The sample comprised peripheral blood. All receptors come from a man aged 25 to 45 with acute or convalescent COVID-19. The CDR3 runs from the conserved cysteine through the conserved F or W. D genes are given only for firm matches. A clone size is listed for some rows: how often the clone was seen (once, few, many), or a class if it is expanded.

cdr3_nt	cdr3_aa	clone_size	v_call	j_call	d_call
TGTGCCAGCAGTTATTTGGCTAGCGGACCCTACGAGCAGTACTTC	CASSYLASGPYEQYF	few	TRBV6-5	TRBJ2-7	TRBD2
TGTGCCAGCAGTCCACAGGGGGCGCGGAACACTGAAGCTTTCTTT	CASSPQGARNTEAFF	-	TRBV27	TRBJ1-1	TRBD1
TGCGCCAGCAGCCCAAACAGGGGCGCCTACAATGAGCAGTTCTTC	CASSPNRGAYNEQFF	-	TRBV5-1	TRBJ2-1	TRBD1
TGTGCCAGCAGCTTCGAACAGGGCGCCTATGGCTACACCTTC	CASSFEQGAYGYTF	-	TRBV5-8	TRBJ1-2	-
TGCGCCAGCAGCCAAGATCTTAGATCTGAAGCTTTCTTT	CASSQDLRSEAFF	-	TRBV4-1	TRBJ1-1	-
TGTGCCAGCAGCGCCAGGGGGCCGGATACAGAAAAACTGTTTTTT	CASSARGPDTEKLFF	once	TRBV5-4	TRBJ1-4	TRBD1
TGTGCCAGCAGTTCCCGGGGGGGGTCCTACAATGAGCAGTTCTTC	CASSSRGGSYNEQFF	-	TRBV6-5	TRBJ2-1	TRBD2
TGCGCCAGCAGCCAAAGGCGGGGAGGAGGCGTGAATCAGCCCCAGCATTTT	CASSQRRGGGVNQPQHF	-	TRBV4-1	TRBJ1-5	-
TGCGCCAGCAGCCCCGGGGGTGCCGGGGCCAACGTCCTGACTTTC	CASSPGGAGANVLTF	-	TRBV5-1	TRBJ2-6	-
TGTGCCAGTAGTTGGGACAGGGGGCAATTGAGTGGTGGCTACACCTTC	CASSWDRGQLSGGYTF	few	TRBV19	TRBJ1-2	TRBD1
TGTGCCACCAGCAGAGAGGCAGGGTCCTACGAGCAGTACTTC	CATSREAGSYEQYF	once	TRBV15	TRBJ2-7	-
TGCGCCAGCAGCCAAGGACCAGGGGGAACTGAAGCTTTCTTT	CASSQGPGGTEAFF	-	TRBV4-1	TRBJ1-1	TRBD1
TGTGCCAGCAGTTACGCCCCGGGAGGGTACGAGCAGTACTTC	CASSYAPGGYEQYF	-	TRBV6-5	TRBJ2-7	TRBD2
TGTGCCAGCTCTCCCAATGGGCAGACCTATGGCTACACCTTC	CASSPNGQTYGYTF	-	TRBV18	TRBJ1-2	-
TGTGCCAGTAGTTTTGGGACAGGGGGCAGATCGCCCCAGCATTTT	CASSFGTGGRSPQHF	-	TRBV19	TRBJ1-5	TRBD1
TGTGCCTGGAGACCTTTGGACAGGGAAAATCAGCCCCAGCATTTT	CAWRPLDRENQPQHF	-	TRBV30	TRBJ1-5	TRBD1
TGTGCCAGCAGTCCCGGGACAGCCCTTTCGCGGGAGTTCTTC	CASSPGTALSREFF	-	TRBV5-6	TRBJ2-1	TRBD1